The 28 T cell receptor beta chains below all came from one sample that was sequenced in a study of control samples from healthy donors and cancer patients. TCRdb's copy holds only in-frame clones and misses some; the assay was immunoSEQ multiplex PCR. The sample gives approximately 58,000 clones, about 89% of which show up once; about 12% is in the top ten. Sequences were obtained from PBMCs. Receptor source: a woman aged 60-75 years with lung cancer.

In nucleotides, the CDR3 is TGCAGCGTTGATATCGGGGGTTATGGCTACACCTTC. It yields the protein CSVDIGGYGYTF. The rearrangement joins TRBV29-1 to TRBJ1-2, with D possibly TRBD1 on 5 matching bases. This CDR3 spans 12 amino acids. Per germline, CDR1 SQVTM and CDR2 ANQGSEA. V was pared by 3 bases and J by 5 bases, with 10 bases between.

The chain uses TRBV11-1 and TRBJ2-1; TRBD1 aligns across 7 bases. Germline CDR1 and CDR2: SGHAT and FQDESV (reference sequence). Losses at the gene ends were 6 bases for V and 0 bases for J; bases not matched to a gene: 8. The CDR3 runs 16 residues. CDR3 sequence (DNA): TGTGCCAGCAGGGGACAGACTCCGAGCTCCTACAATGAGCAGTTCTTC. Its translation is CASRGQTPSSYNEQFF.

The V gene is TRBV5-1, the J gene TRBJ2-5; TRBD1 might be the D (6 bases). CDR3 length equals 14 residues. Trimming removed 2 bases at V and 5 bases at J, with 13 bases between. The germline V gene has CDR1 SGHRS and CDR2 YFSETQ. The CDR3 DNA sequence: TGCGCCAGCAGCTTCCAGGGGCCCCGGGAGACCCAGTACTTC. It yields the protein CASSFQGPRETQYF.

This clone has a single count. The chain couples TRBV7-2 to TRBJ2-5; D is ambiguous. Germline lookup yields CDR1 SGHTA and CDR2 FQGNSA. The V end lost 6 bases, the J end lost 7 bases, and 15 bases lay between the germline ends. The CDR3 has 13 residues. Here the CDR3 DNA reads TGTGCCAGCAGTTACGGAATCAAAGGGACCCAGTACTTC. Encoded protein: CASSYGIKGTQYF.

The V gene is TRBV5-4, the J gene TRBJ1-1; no definite D call. V lost 4 bases, J lost 0 bases, and 7 bases lay in between. The length of the CDR3 is 13 residues. Per the germline V gene, CDR1 is SGHNT and CDR2 is YYREEE (reference sequence). The CDR3 protein is CASSQDMNTEAFF. The CDR3 DNA follows: TGTGCCAGCAGCCAAGACATGAACACTGAAGCTTTCTTT.

This clone was observed a handful of times. The chain uses TRBV10-2 and TRBJ1-1, with D tentatively TRBD1 (6 bases). In germline, CDR1 is WSHSY, CDR2 SAAADI. The CDR3 extends over 15 amino acids. Trimming cost V 8 bases and J 0 bases, with 16 bases left between them. Here the CDR3 DNA reads TGCGCCAGCTGGCGTGGACAGTTCTTGAACACTGAAGCTTTCTTT. This codes for CASWRGQFLNTEAFF.

This clone was recorded only once. This chain joins TRBV10-3 and TRBJ2-2, with D perhaps matching TRBD1 or TRBD2 (5 bases each). V lost 10 bases to trimming and J lost 1 base, with 13 bases between them. The germline gives CDR1 ENHRY, CDR2 SYGVKD. The CDR3 totals 14 residues. CDR3 sequence reads: CASSGTGNTGELFF. The CDR3 DNA sequence: TGTGCCAGCTCCGGGACGGGGAACACCGGGGAGCTGTTTTTT.

The genes are TRBV6-5 and TRBJ1-1; maybe TRBD1 (6 bases). The CDR3 consists of 14 residues. Germline CDR1 and CDR2: MNHEY and SVGAGI. Trimming removed 8 bases from V and 4 bases from J, with 17 bases in between. The CDR3 bases are TGTGCCAGCTCTCGGGCGGTAGGGGGCACTGAAGCTTTCTTT. Residues: CASSRAVGGTEAFF.

This clone appeared a few times. In nucleotides, the CDR3 is TGTGCCAGCAGACCAAGACAGGGAGGAGAGACCCAGTACTTC. The encoded protein is CASRPRQGGETQYF. This chain connects TRBV2 to TRBJ2-5, with D possibly TRBD1 on 7 matching bases. CDR3 length: 14 residues. V lost 6 bases, J lost 4 bases, and 15 bases lay in between. Per the germline V gene, CDR1 is SNHLY and CDR2 is FYNNEI.

V usage is TRBV6-4 and J usage is TRBJ1-2, with a possible D match to TRBD1 (5 bases). The germline V and J ends were trimmed by 6 bases and 2 bases, with 16 bases remaining between them. This CDR3 is 15 amino acids long. Germline V gene data show CDR1 as MRHNA and CDR2 as SNTAGT. In nucleotides, the CDR3 is TGTGCCAGCAGCCACGGGGGGGGAGGAAACTATGGCTACACCTTC. Encoded protein: CASSHGGGGNYGYTF.

In this sample, this clone turned up once. The chain joins TRBV18 to TRBJ2-7; D unresolved. This CDR3 is built from 15 residues. Trimming took off 3 bases at V and 2 bases at J, with 14 bases between the two ends. Germline V gene data show CDR1 as KGHSH and CDR2 as LQKENI. Here the CDR3 reads CASSPTLEETYEQYF. The CDR3 DNA sequence: TGTGCCAGCTCACCCACCCTTGAGGAGACCTACGAGCAGTACTTC.

This chain uses TRBV19 with TRBJ1-6; 8 bases are a match to TRBD1. The CDR3 extends over 15 amino acids. Germline loops: CDR1 LNHDA, CDR2 SQIVND (reference sequence). J lost 2 bases, V lost 6 bases, and 3 bases had no gene match. The CDR3 DNA is TGTGCCAGTAGGAAACAGGGGGCCTATAATTCACCCCTCCACTTT. Translating gives CASRKQGAYNSPLHF. Full variable domain (outside the CDR3, taken from reference TRBV19 and TRBJ1-6): DGGITQSPKYLFRKEGQNVTLSCEQNLNHDAMYWYRQDPGQGLRLIYYSQIVNDFQKGDIAEGYSVSREKKESFPLTVTSAQKNPTAFYLCASRKQGAYNSPLHFGNGTRLTVT.

The V call is TRBV19, the J call TRBJ2-1; 11 bases are a match to TRBD1. CDR3 length: 17 residues. V shed 5 bases and J 5 bases; nucleotides not matched to a gene: 11. Looked up from germline, CDR1 is LNHDA and CDR2 is SQIVND (reference sequence). CDR3 region: CASSARTGTGGHNEQFF. CDR3 coding DNA: TGTGCCAGTAGTGCTAGAACCGGGACAGGGGGACACAATGAGCAGTTCTTC.

This clone was picked up a small number of times. The chain joins TRBV5-1 to TRBJ2-3, with D possibly being TRBD1 (6 bases). Germline-derived CDR1 and CDR2 are SGHRS and YFSETQ. This CDR3 region has 16 residues. V lost 0 bases to trimming and J lost 3 bases, with 14 bases between them. CDR3 sequence: CASSLGYQGSTDTQYF. CDR3 DNA: TGCGCCAGCAGCTTGGGATACCAGGGGAGTACAGATACGCAGTATTTT.

The chain uses TRBV5-5 and TRBJ1-4; tentative D call: TRBD1 (5 bases). CDR3 length: 13 amino acids. Germline CDR1 reads SGHKS; CDR2 reads YYEKEE (reference sequence). Trimming cost V 3 bases and J 8 bases, with 11 bases left between them. The CDR3 bases are TGTGCCAGCAGCTCACACGCAGGGGAAAAACTGTTTTTT. Amino acid sequence: CASSSHAGEKLFF.

V is TRBV5-1 and J is TRBJ2-1, with D unclear. V lost 0 bases and J lost 0, with 13 bases in between. Germline loops: CDR1 SGHRS, CDR2 YFSETQ. The CDR3 extends over 17 amino acids. In DNA, the CDR3 is TGCGCCAGCAGCTTGGAGGTTAGCCCCGGCTCCTACAATGAGCAGTTCTTC. Encoded protein: CASSLEVSPGSYNEQFF.

V gene TRBV7-9 combines with J gene TRBJ1-1, with TRBD1 matching 7 bases. Germline V lookup: CDR1 SEHNR, CDR2 FQNEAQ (reference sequence). Unmatched junction bases numbered 9, after V lost 4 bases and J lost 4 bases. The CDR3 is made up of 15 amino acids. The DNA for the CDR3 is TGTGCCAGCAGCTCGTTTGACAGGGCCGCCACTGAAGCTTTCTTT. It translates to CASSSFDRAATEAFF. The variable domain in full, completed from reference TRBV7-9 and TRBJ1-1, reads DTGVSQNPRHKITKRGQNVTFRCDPISEHNRLYWYRQTLGQGPEFLTYFQNEAQLEKSRLLSDRFSAERPKGSFSTLEIQRTEQGDSAMYLCASSSFDRAATEAFFGQGTRLTVV.

The CDR3 spells CASSYPRRRTQYF. DNA of the CDR3: TGTGCCAGCAGTTACCCGAGGAGGCGGACCCAGTACTTC. The chain recombines TRBV28 with TRBJ2-5, with D maybe TRBD2 (5 bases). Germline V lookup: CDR1 MDHEN, CDR2 SYDVKM. This CDR3 is 13 amino acids long. V lost 4 bases to trimming and J lost 7 bases, with 13 bases between them.

The genes are TRBV19 and TRBJ2-2; D remains unclear. Trimming stripped 4 bases from V and 1 base from J, with 10 bases between. The germline CDR1 and CDR2 sequences are LNHDA and SQIVND (reference sequence). There are 15 residues in the CDR3. CDR3 amino acids: CASSNPERNTGELFF. The CDR3 nucleotides are TGTGCCAGTAGTAACCCTGAACGGAACACCGGGGAGCTGTTTTTT.

The rearrangement uses TRBV6-5 and TRBJ2-7; D possibly corresponds to TRBD1 (5 bases). The germline gives CDR1 MNHEY, CDR2 SVGAGI. This CDR3 region has 13 residues. Trimming took 6 bases from V and 7 from J, leaving 16 bases between them. In DNA form, the CDR3 reads TGTGCCAGCAGATCCTTGACAGATGGTGAGCAGTACTTC. It yields the protein CASRSLTDGEQYF.

Note on this clone: Other DNA variants within this sample encode the same CDR3. This chain uses TRBV27 with TRBJ1-1; 12 nucleotides match TRBD1. V shed 4 bases, J shed 11 bases, and the junction held 8 bases outside the gene matches. The germline V gene encodes CDR1 MNHEY and CDR2 SMNVEV (reference sequence). The CDR3 totals 14 residues. The CDR3 DNA reads as TGTGCCAGCAGTTCCGGGACAGGGGGCTGGTTGGCTTTCTTT. Its translation is CASSSGTGGWLAFF.

The chain has TRBV2 and TRBJ1-5, with no clear D. The CDR3 totals 14 residues. V dropped 8 bases and J dropped 0 bases, with 11 bases sitting between them. In germline, CDR1 is SNHLY, CDR2 FYNNEI. CDR3 loop: CASCLEPSNQPQHF. The CDR3 nucleotides read TGTGCCAGCTGCTTGGAACCTAGCAATCAGCCCCAGCATTTT.

The rearrangement uses TRBV28 and TRBJ1-5; D gene ambiguous. Trimming took 2 bases from V and 7 from J, leaving 18 bases between them. Germline CDR1 and CDR2: MDHEN and SYDVKM. The CDR3 contains 16 residues. CDR3 residues: CASSLKVGASGQPQHF. CDR3 DNA: TGTGCCAGCAGTTTAAAGGTGGGTGCCTCGGGGCAGCCCCAGCATTTT. Drawing the rest from reference TRBV28 and TRBJ1-5, the complete variable domain is DVKVTQSSRYLVKRTGEKVFLECVQDMDHENMFWYRQDPGLGLRLIYFSYDVKMKEKGDIPEGYSVSREKKERFSLILESASTNQTSMYLCASSLKVGASGQPQHFGDGTRLSIL.

The gene calls are TRBV5-6 and TRBJ1-2, with D hard to call. Germline V gives CDR1 SGHDT, CDR2 YYEEEE. CDR3 length: 12 residues. Trimming removed 1 base from V and 4 bases from J, with 5 bases in between. CDR3 region: CASSLTPYGYTF. The CDR3 coding sequence is TGTGCCAGCAGCTTGACTCCCTATGGCTACACCTTC.

This clone was observed a handful of times. J is TRBJ1-5 and V is TRBV5-1; D is possibly TRBD1 (6 bases). Trimming removed 0 bases from V and 6 bases from J, with 10 bases in between. CDR1 and CDR2 from the germline V gene are SGHRS and YFSETQ. This CDR3 comprises 14 residues. CDR3 nucleotide sequence: TGCGCCAGCAGCTTGGACGGGGGCGTTCAGCCCCAGCATTTT. Encoded protein: CASSLDGGVQPQHF.

V is TRBV2 and J is TRBJ2-7, with D perhaps matching TRBD1 or TRBD2 (5 bases each). The CDR3 runs to 15 residues. CDR1 and CDR2 (germline): SNHLY, FYNNEI. V lost 9 bases and J lost 7, with 25 bases in between. The CDR3 DNA reads TGTGCCAGGAACCAATCCCCTATAAGAGAGGGGGAGCAGTACTTC. It codes for CARNQSPIREGEQYF.

J is TRBJ2-1 and V is TRBV12-5; D assignment may be TRBD1 or TRBD2 (6 bases each). Trimming cost V 4 bases and J 9 bases, with 13 bases left between them. The germline CDR1 and CDR2 sequences are LGHNT and FRNRAP. This CDR3 spans 13 amino acids. CDR3 amino acids: CASGSLWGAEQFF. CDR3 sequence (DNA): TGTGCTAGTGGTTCCCTGTGGGGGGCTGAGCAGTTCTTC.

This clone ranks as medium-sized. V usage is TRBV7-8 and J usage is TRBJ1-3; no clear D. Germline-derived CDR1 and CDR2 are SGHVS and FQNEAQ. Trimming cost V 5 bases and J 4 bases, with 9 bases left between them. This CDR3 has 13 residues. As DNA, the CDR3 is TGTGCCAGCAGCATCCCCCTGGGAAACACCATATATTTT. Translation: CASSIPLGNTIYF.